These T cell receptor beta chains were read from a single sample in a study of T-cell memory formation after mild COVID-19. Each CDR3 protein is one row after TCRdb ran MiXCR on the 5' RACE reads. The sample lists almost 350,000 distinct CDR3 sequences, under 25% seen once, with about 21% in the top ten. The sequencing sample was made of PBMCs or a T cell subset sorted from them (not recorded which). These TCRs come from a man between 18 and 35 years old who had mild COVID-19 (a few samples of this study predate the infection). Cell type and time point are not known. Each CDR3 is given with its conserved first and last residue. Each record gives: clone size, V gene, CDR3 protein. Clone size is shown for a subset of rows, as once, few, many or a class of expanded clone.

clone size: few
V gene: TRBV5-1
CDR3 protein: CASRRQGEDYGYTF

clone size: .
V gene: TRBV6-5
CDR3 protein: CASSYSWAPSQETQYF

clone size: few
V gene: TRBV7-6
CDR3 protein: CASSTSVADNEQFF

clone size: few
V gene: TRBV6-5
CDR3 protein: CASSYGLARETQYF

clone size: .
V gene: TRBV15
CDR3 protein: CATGLDNQPQHF

clone size: .
V gene: TRBV5-1
CDR3 protein: CASRLDRISTRGEKLFF

clone size: .
V gene: TRBV30
CDR3 protein: CAWTLGTGVDEQYF

clone size: few
V gene: TRBV3-1
CDR3 protein: CASSQDRPANTGELFF

clone size: .
V gene: TRBV20-1
CDR3 protein: CSAGAYGYTF

clone size: .
V gene: TRBV7-2
CDR3 protein: CASSLVIGAGDTQYF

clone size: few
V gene: TRBV2
CDR3 protein: CASTGQGGNTEAFF

clone size: .
V gene: TRBV4-3
CDR3 protein: CASSQGTGNTGELFF

clone size: .
V gene: TRBV7-9
CDR3 protein: CASGGTENTGELFF

clone size: many
V gene: TRBV5-1
CDR3 protein: CASSPSTGGSGELFF

clone size: .
V gene: TRBV9
CDR3 protein: CASSVAGSGSPLHF

clone size: once
V gene: TRBV6-5
CDR3 protein: CASSRDWRGRYQETQYF

clone size: .
V gene: TRBV2
CDR3 protein: CASILGVDVGEQYF

clone size: few
V gene: TRBV25-1
CDR3 protein: CASSDQGSEGETQYF

clone size: few
V gene: TRBV6-5
CDR3 protein: CASHQAGASSYNEQFF

clone size: few
V gene: TRBV18
CDR3 protein: CASSPTLSEQYF

clone size: few
V gene: TRBV6-4
CDR3 protein: CASSREETDTQYF

clone size: few
V gene: TRBV9
CDR3 protein: CASSKSGTPLDTQYF

clone size: .
V gene: TRBV4-1
CDR3 protein: CASSMSRYEETQYF

clone size: .
V gene: TRBV6-2/TRBV6-3
CDR3 protein: CASTTGRYTDTQYF

clone size: many
V gene: TRBV7-6
CDR3 protein: CASSSPFGTLNEQFF

clone size: .
V gene: TRBV4-3
CDR3 protein: CASSQDPTVNGELFF

clone size: few
V gene: TRBV3-1
CDR3 protein: CASRLENTGELFF

clone size: .
V gene: TRBV6-2/TRBV6-3
CDR3 protein: CASTPDGNYGYTF